The 4 T cell receptor beta chains presented below share a single source sample, sequenced in a study of T cell repertoires in cytomegalovirus infection. The antigens for these receptors are not known. TCRdb independently ran MiXCR on the reads; one entry per CDR3 protein. This table holds about a million distinct CDR3 sequences, roughly 30% found once. This sample comprised cultured CD8+ T cells from PBMCs, obtained from culture after CMV antigen stimulation. The receptors stem from a human donor in good health (CMV status not recorded). Some clones in this sample may be carry-over from other donors' samples.

This clonotype was seen just once. This sequence joins TRBV6-5 and TRBJ1-4; D might be TRBD1 (6 bases). V lost 8 bases and J 5 bases, leaving 15 bases between the germline ends. The germline gives CDR1 MNHEY, CDR2 SVGAGI. This CDR3 has 14 residues. The CDR3 is CASGGGIMNEKLFF. CDR3 bases: TGTGCCAGCGGAGGGGGGATCATGAATGAAAAACTGTTTTTT.

The V gene is TRBV7-9, the J gene TRBJ2-7, with 7 bases lining up with TRBD2. Unmatched junction bases numbered 6, after V lost 5 bases and J lost 5 bases. This CDR3 is 13 amino acids long. Germline V gene sequence: CDR1 SEHNR, CDR2 FQNEAQ (reference sequence). CDR3 residues: CASSPPGGHEQYF. DNA of the CDR3: TGTGCCAGCAGCCCGCCGGGAGGCCACGAGCAGTACTTC.

The chain combines TRBV7-2 with TRBJ2-5, with unresolved D. The CDR3 sequence is 17 residues long. Germline V gives CDR1 SGHTA, CDR2 FQGNSA. Trimming cost V 5 bases and J 2 bases, with 21 bases left between them. This CDR3 is CASSPMASPSEQETQYF. Here the CDR3 DNA reads TGTGCCAGCAGCCCAATGGCTTCGCCCTCGGAACAAGAGACCCAGTACTTC.

This clonotype was detected once. This chain connects TRBV28 to TRBJ1-2; TRBD1 is a possible D gene (5 bases). V lost 4 bases and J 3 bases, leaving 15 bases between the germline ends. The CDR3 is 15 amino acids. Germline V lookup: CDR1 MDHEN, CDR2 SYDVKM. CDR3 protein: CASSWAGQEDYGYTF. DNA of the CDR3: TGTGCCAGCAGTTGGGCGGGGCAAGAAGACTATGGCTACACCTTC.